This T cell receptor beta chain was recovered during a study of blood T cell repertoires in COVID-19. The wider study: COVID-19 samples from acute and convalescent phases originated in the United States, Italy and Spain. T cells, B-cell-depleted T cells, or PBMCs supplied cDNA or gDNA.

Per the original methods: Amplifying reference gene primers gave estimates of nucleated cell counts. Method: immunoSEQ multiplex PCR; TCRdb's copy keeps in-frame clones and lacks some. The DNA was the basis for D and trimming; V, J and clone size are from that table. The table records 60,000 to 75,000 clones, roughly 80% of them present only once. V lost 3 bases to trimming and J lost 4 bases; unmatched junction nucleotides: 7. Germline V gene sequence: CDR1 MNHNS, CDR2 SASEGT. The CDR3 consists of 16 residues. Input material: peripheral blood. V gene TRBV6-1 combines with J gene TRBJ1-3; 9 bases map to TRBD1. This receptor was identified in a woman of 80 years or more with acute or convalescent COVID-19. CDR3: CASSENTGQGGNTIYF. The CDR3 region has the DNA TGTGCCAGCAGTGAGAACACGGGACAGGGAGGAAACACCATATATTTT.